The 7 T cell receptor beta chains below all came from one sample that was sequenced in a study of blood T cell repertoires in COVID-19. The data were produced by immunoSEQ multiplex PCR, yet TCRdb's version contains in-frame clones alone and is incomplete. Here the sample spans 75,000 to 90,000 clones, roughly 87% being singletons. The sample was peripheral blood. These TCRs come from a woman aged 45-65 years in a cohort sampled during active COVID-19.

The rearrangement links TRBV5-1 to TRBJ1-2; D perhaps matches TRBD1 (6 bases). The CDR3 runs 13 residues. The V and J ends lost 4 bases and 4 bases respectively, with 11 bases between them. Germline assignment: CDR1 SGHRS and CDR2 YFSETQ. CDR3: CASSGQGLYGYTF. The CDR3, as DNA: TGCGCCAGCAGCGGGCAGGGGCTCTATGGCTACACCTTC.

The V and J genes are TRBV28 and TRBJ1-2, with D maybe TRBD1 (5 bases). The V and J ends lost 3 bases and 6 bases respectively, with 14 bases between them. The CDR3 length is 14 residues. The germline V gene has CDR1 MDHEN and CDR2 SYDVKM. The CDR3 region has the DNA TGTGCCAGCAGTTTGAGGAGGGGTCGTGATGGCTACACCTTC. Translating gives CASSLRRGRDGYTF.

The V gene is TRBV19, the J gene TRBJ1-5; a possible D gene is TRBD1 (6 bases). Trimming left V 2 bases short and J 3 bases short, with 14 bases between. Germline V gives CDR1 LNHDA, CDR2 SQIVND (reference sequence). This CDR3 region has 16 residues. CDR3 sequence reads: CASSILSRGNNQPQHF. CDR3 nucleotides: TGTGCCAGTAGTATATTGTCCAGGGGTAACAATCAGCCCCAGCATTTT.

J is TRBJ1-2 and V is TRBV9; 7 positions agree with TRBD1. Per the germline V gene, CDR1 is SGDLS and CDR2 is YYNGEE. This CDR3 is built from 13 residues. With 4 bases clipped from V and 4 bases from J, the junction kept 4 bases outside the gene matches. Here the CDR3 DNA reads TGTGCCAGCAGCTCGGGACAGTTCTATGGCTACACCTTC. It is translated as CASSSGQFYGYTF.

The V call is TRBV15, the J call TRBJ2-2; 12 bases line up with TRBD2. The CDR3 is 15 amino acids. V lost 0 bases, J lost 10 bases, and 3 bases stayed unmatched. Germline loops: CDR1 LNHNV, CDR2 YYDKDF (reference sequence). CDR3 region: CATSRELAGGPELFF. CDR3 nucleotides: TGTGCCACCAGCAGAGAACTAGCGGGAGGTCCGGAGCTGTTTTTT. Supplemented by reference TRBV15 and TRBJ2-2, the full variable domain reads DAMVIQNPRYQVTQFGKPVTLSCSQTLNHNVMYWYQQKSSQAPKLLFHYYDKDFNNEADTPDNFQSRRPNTSFCFLDIRSPGLGDTAMYLCATSRELAGGPELFFGEGSRLTVL.

This chain connects TRBV28 to TRBJ1-2; 8 nucleotides match TRBD1. Germline trimming cut 5 bases from V and 1 base from J; bases unmatched to any gene: 3. CDR3 length equals 14 residues. The germline V gene has CDR1 MDHEN and CDR2 SYDVKM. In DNA, the CDR3 is TGTGCCAGCAGTGAACAGGGGGGTAACTATGGCTACACCTTC. Translating gives CASSEQGGNYGYTF.

The CDR3 loop reads CASSEALPGNTEAFF. CDR3 nucleotide sequence: TGTGCCAGCAGTGAAGCGCTTCCAGGGAACACTGAAGCTTTCTTT. This rearrangement joins TRBV6-1 to TRBJ1-1; D remains unclear. Germline V lookup: CDR1 MNHNS, CDR2 SASEGT. Trimming cost V 0 bases and J 1 base, with 9 bases left between them. The CDR3 covers 15 residues.